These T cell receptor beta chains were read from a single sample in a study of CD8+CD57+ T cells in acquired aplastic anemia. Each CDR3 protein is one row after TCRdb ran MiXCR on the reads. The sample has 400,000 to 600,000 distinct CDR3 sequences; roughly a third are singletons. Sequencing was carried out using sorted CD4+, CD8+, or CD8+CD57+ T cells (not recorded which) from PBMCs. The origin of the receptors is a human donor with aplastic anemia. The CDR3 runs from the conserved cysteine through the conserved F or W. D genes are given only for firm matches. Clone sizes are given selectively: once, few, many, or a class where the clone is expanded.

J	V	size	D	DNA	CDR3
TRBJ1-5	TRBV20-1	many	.	TGCAGTGCTAGAGACCCCAGCAATCAGCCCCAGCATTTT	CSARDPSNQPQHF
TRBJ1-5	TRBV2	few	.	TGTGCCAGCAGCAAAGGGGTGGGCCAGCCCCAGCATTTT	CASSKGVGQPQHF
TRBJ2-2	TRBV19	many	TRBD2	TGTGCCAGTAGTATCTCCGGGACTAGCGGGAGGACCGGGGAGCTGTTTTTT	CASSISGTSGRTGELFF
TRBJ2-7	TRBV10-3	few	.	TGTGCCAGCTCCCAAGGGGACGGGCGCTACGAGCAGTACTTC	CASSQGDGRYEQYF
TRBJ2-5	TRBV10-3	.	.	TGTGCCATCAGTGTTGGGATAAAAGAGACCCAGTACTTC	CAISVGIKETQYF
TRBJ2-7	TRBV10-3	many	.	TGTGCCATCAGTGTGGGTATTCAATCCTACGAGCAGTACTTC	CAISVGIQSYEQYF
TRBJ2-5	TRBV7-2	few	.	TGTGCCAGCAGCCTACGGACGGGAGAGACCCAGTACTTC	CASSLRTGETQYF
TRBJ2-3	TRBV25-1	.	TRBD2	TGTGCCAGCAGTGAATGGATCAGGGAGGGCCTAGATACGCAGTATTTT	CASSEWIREGLDTQYF
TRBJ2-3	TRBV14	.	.	TGTGCCAGCAGCATACTAGGAGACACAGATACGCAGTATTTT	CASSILGDTDTQYF
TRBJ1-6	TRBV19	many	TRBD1	TGTGCCAGTAGTATAGCCAGGGACAGGGCAGGTAATTCACCCCTCCACTTT	CASSIARDRAGNSPLHF
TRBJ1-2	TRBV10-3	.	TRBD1	TGTGCCATCAGGCCCACAGGGGCACGCTATGGCTACACCTTC	CAIRPTGARYGYTF
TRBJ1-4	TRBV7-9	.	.	TGTGCCAGCAGCTTAGGGGGTCATCTGTTTTTT	CASSLGGHLFF
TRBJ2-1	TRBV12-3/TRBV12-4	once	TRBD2	TGTGCCAGCAGTACCCGGACTAGCGGGAGGTGGGTAGGGAATGAGCAGTTCTTC	CASSTRTSGRWVGNEQFF
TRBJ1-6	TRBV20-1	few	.	TGCAGTGCTAGAGCCCCGAGACAGGATAATTTACCCCTCCACTTT	CSARAPRQDNLPLHF
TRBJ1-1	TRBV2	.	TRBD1	TGTGCCAGCAGCCCGACAGGGGTCGTGACTGAAGCTTTCTTT	CASSPTGVVTEAFF
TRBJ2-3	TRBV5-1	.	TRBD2	TGCGCCAGCAGCTTTTCCGGGAGGGTCACAGATACGCAGTATTTT	CASSFSGRVTDTQYF
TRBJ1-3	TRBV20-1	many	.	TGCAGTGCTTATGACAGGTTCGGAAACACCATATATTTT	CSAYDRFGNTIYF
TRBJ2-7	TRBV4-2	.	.	TGTGCCAGCAGCCAAGAAGGAACAGGATGGAATGAGCAGTACTTC	CASSQEGTGWNEQYF
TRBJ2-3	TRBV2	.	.	TGTGCCAGCAGGGTTGACAGGCGAGGCACAGATACGCAGTATTTT	CASRVDRRGTDTQYF
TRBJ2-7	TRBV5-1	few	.	TGCGCCAGCAGCTTGTTAGGGATGTATACGGAGCAGTACTTC	CASSLLGMYTEQYF
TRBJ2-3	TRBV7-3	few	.	TGTGCCAGCAGCCCTCAGACCAGACGAGATACGCAGTATTTT	CASSPQTRRDTQYF
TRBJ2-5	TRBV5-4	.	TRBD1	TGTGCCAGCAGAGAAAGAACCGGGACAGGGCAAGAGACCCAGTACTTC	CASRERTGTGQETQYF